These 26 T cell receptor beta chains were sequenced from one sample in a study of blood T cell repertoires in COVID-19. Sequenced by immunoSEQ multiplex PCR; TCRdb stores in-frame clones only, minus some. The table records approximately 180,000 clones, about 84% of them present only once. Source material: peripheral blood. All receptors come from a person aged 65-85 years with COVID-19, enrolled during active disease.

The CDR3 loop is CASSVEAGGGRDTQYF. In nucleotides, the CDR3 is TGTGCCAGCAGCGTAGAGGCGGGAGGAGGGAGAGATACGCAGTATTTT. The rearrangement links TRBV9 to TRBJ2-3, with TRBD2 matching 8 bases. The germline V gene has CDR1 SGDLS and CDR2 YYNGEE. This CDR3 spans 16 amino acids. The ends lost 0 bases at V and 5 bases at J; junction bases unmatched: 8.

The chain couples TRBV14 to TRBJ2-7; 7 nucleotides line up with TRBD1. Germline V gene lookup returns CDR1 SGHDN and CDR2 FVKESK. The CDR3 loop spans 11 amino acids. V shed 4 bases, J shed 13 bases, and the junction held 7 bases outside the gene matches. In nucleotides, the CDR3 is TGTGCCAGCAGCCTACTCGGGACAGTATACTTC. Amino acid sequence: CASSLLGTVYF.

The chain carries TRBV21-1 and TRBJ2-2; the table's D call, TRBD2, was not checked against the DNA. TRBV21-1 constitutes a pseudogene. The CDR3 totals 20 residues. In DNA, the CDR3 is TGTGCCAGCAGCGAATCTGGTGCGGGGCGCCGTAATTCGAACACCGGGGAGCTGTTTTTT. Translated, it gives CASSESGAGRRNSNTGELFF.

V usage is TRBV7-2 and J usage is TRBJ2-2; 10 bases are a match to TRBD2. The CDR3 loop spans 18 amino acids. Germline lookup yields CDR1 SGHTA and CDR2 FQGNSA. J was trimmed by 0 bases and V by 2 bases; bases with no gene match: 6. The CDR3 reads CASSLWPSGGANTGELFF. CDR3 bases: TGTGCCAGCAGCTTATGGCCTAGCGGGGGCGCGAACACCGGGGAGCTGTTTTTT.

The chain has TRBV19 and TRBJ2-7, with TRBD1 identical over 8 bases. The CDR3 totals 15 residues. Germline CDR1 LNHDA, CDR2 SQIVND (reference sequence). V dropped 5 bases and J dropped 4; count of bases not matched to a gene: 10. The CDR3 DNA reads TGTGCCAGTAGTCCTCGAAACAGGGGGATTTACGAGCAGTACTTC. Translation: CASSPRNRGIYEQYF.

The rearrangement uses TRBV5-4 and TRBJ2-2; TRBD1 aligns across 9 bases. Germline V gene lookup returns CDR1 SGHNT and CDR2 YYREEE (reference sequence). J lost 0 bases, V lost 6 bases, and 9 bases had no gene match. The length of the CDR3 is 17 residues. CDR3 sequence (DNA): TGTGCCAGCACCCCCCGGGACAGGGCCCCGAACACCGGGGAGCTGTTTTTT. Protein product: CASTPRDRAPNTGELFF.

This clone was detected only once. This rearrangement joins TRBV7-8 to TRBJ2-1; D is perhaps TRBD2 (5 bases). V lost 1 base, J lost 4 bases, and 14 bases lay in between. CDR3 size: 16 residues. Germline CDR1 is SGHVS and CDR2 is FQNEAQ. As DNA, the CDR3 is TGTGCCAGCAGCTTAGTAGGAGGCCTTAGATACAATGAGCAGTTCTTC. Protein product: CASSLVGGLRYNEQFF.

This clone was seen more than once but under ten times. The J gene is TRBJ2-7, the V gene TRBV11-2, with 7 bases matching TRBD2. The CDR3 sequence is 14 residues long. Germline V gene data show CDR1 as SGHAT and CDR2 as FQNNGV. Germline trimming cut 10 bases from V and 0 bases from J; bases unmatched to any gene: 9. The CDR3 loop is CATRREASSYEQYF. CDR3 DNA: TGTGCCACCAGACGGGAGGCCAGCTCCTACGAGCAGTACTTC.

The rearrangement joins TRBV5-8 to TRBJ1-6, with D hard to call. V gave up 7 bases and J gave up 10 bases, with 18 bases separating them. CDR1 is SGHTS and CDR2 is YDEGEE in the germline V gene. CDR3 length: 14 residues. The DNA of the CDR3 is TGTGCCAGCGCAACGCGTCGGGGTATCTCACCCCTCCACTTT. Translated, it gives CASATRRGISPLHF.

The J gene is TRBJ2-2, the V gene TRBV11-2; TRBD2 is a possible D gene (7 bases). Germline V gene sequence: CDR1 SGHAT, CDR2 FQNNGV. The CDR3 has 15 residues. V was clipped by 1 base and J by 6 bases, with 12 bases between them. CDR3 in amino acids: CASSLAGGASGELFF. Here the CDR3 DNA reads TGTGCCAGCAGCTTAGCGGGGGGCGCGTCCGGGGAGCTGTTTTTT.

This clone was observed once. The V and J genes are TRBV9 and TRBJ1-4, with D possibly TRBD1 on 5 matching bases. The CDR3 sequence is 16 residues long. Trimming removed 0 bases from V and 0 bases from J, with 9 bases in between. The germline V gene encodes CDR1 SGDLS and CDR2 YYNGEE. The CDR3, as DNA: TGTGCCAGCAGCGTAGATGCAGGGCCAACTAATGAAAAACTGTTTTTT. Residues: CASSVDAGPTNEKLFF.

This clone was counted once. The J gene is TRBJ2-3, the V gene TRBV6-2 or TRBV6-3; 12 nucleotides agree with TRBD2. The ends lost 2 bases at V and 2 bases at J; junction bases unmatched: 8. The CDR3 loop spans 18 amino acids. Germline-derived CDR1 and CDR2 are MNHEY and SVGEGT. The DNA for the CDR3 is TGTGCCAGCAGTTACGAGGCTAGCGGGGGGGAGTTCACAGATACGCAGTATTTT. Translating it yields CASSYEASGGEFTDTQYF.

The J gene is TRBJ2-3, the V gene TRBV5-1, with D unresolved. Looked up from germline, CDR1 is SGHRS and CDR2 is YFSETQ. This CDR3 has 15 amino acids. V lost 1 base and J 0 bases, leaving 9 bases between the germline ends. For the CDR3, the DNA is TGCGCCAGCAGCTTGATGGTTCAGAGCACAGATACGCAGTATTTT. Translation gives CASSLMVQSTDTQYF.

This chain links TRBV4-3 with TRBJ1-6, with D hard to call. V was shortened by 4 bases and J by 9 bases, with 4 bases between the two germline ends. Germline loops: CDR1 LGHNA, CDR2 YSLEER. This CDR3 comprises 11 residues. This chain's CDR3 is CASSPFSPLHF. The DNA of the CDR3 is TGCGCCAGCAGCCCCTTTTCACCCCTCCACTTT.

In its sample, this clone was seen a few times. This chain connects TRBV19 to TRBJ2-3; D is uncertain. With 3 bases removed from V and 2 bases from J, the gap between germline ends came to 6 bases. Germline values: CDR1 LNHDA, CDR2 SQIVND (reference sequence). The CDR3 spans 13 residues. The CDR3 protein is CASSIAVTDTQYF. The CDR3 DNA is TGTGCCAGTAGTATTGCGGTCACAGATACGCAGTATTTT.

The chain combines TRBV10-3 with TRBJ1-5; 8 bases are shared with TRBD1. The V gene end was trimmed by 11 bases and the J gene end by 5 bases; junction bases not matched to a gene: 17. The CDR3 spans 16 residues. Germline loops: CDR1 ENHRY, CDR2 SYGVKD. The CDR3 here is CARPPPRDRRDQPQHF. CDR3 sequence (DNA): TGTGCCCGACCGCCCCCCCGGGACAGGAGAGATCAGCCCCAGCATTTT.

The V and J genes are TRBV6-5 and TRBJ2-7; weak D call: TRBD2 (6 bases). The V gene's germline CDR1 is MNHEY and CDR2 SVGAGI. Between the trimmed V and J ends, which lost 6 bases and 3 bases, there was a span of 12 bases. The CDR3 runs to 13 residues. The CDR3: CASRGRGIYEQYF. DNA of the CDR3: TGTGCCAGCAGGGGGCGGGGTATCTACGAGCAGTACTTC.

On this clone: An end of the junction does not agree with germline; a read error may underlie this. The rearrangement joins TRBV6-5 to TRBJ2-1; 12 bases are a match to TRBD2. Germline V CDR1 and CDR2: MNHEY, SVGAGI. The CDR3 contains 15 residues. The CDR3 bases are TGTGTCAGCAATGTTCGACTAGCGGGGGTCAATGAGCAGTTCTTC. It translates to CVSNVRLAGVNEQFF.

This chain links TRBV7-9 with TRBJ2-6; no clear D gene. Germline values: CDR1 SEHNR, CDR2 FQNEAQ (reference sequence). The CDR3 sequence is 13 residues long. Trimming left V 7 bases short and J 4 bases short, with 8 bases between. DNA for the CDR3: TGTGCCAGCACCCCGGAGGGGGCCAACGTCCTGACTTTC. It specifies CASTPEGANVLTF.

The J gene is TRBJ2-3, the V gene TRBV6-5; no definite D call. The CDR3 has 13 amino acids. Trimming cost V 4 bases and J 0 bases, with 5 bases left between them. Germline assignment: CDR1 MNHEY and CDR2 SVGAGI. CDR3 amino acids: CASSSPSTDTQYF. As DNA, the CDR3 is TGTGCCAGCAGTTCCCCGAGCACAGATACGCAGTATTTT.

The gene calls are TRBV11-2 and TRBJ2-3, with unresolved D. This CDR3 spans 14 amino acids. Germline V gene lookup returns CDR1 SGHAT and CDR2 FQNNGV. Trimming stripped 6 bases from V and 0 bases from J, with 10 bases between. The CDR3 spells CASSTYASTDTQYF. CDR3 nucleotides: TGTGCCAGCAGTACTTACGCTAGCACAGATACGCAGTATTTT.

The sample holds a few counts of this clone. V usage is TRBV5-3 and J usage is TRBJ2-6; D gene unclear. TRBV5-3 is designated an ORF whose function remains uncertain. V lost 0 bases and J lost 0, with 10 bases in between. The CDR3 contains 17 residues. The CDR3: CARSLESRSSGANVLTF. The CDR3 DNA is TGTGCCAGAAGCTTGGAAAGCCGGAGCTCTGGGGCCAACGTCCTGACTTTC.

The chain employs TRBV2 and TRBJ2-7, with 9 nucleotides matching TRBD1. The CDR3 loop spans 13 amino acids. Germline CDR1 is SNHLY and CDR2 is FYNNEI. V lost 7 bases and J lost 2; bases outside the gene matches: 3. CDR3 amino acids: CASNRDRAYEQYF. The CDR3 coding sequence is TGTGCCAGCAACCGGGACAGGGCCTACGAGCAGTACTTC.

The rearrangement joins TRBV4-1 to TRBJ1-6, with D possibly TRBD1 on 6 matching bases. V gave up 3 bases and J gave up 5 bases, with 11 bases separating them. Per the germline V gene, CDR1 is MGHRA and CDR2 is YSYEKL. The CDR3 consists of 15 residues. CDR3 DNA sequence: TGCGCCAGCAGCCAGGCGCCAGGGGATAATTCACCCCTCCACTTT. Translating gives CASSQAPGDNSPLHF.

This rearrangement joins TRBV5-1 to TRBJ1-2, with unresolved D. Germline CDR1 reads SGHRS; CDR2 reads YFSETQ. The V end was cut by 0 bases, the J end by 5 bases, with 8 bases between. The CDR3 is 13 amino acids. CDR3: CASSLESRYGYTF. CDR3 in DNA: TGCGCCAGCAGCTTGGAGTCCCGGTATGGCTACACCTTC.

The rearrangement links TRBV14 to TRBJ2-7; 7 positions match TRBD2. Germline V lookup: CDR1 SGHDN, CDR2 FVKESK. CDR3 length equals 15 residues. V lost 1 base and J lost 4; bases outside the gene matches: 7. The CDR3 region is CASSQVSGLSYEQYF. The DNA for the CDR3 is TGTGCCAGCAGCCAAGTGTCGGGACTAAGTTACGAGCAGTACTTC.